This TCR beta chain was recorded in a study of somatic mutations in cytotoxic T cells in rheumatoid arthritis (dated by TCRdb to between 2016 and 2019). The study in broad terms: Peripheral blood (roughly 33 ml EDTA) was collected from patients immediately after diagnosis and before any treatment began. In newly diagnosed rheumatoid arthritis without treatment, the study examined if expanded CD8+ T-cell clones harbor somatic mutations, relying on TCRB deep sequencing to characterize clonality. TCRB deep sequencing covered approximately 64 patients with rheumatoid arthritis along with 20 to 25 healthy controls. Some V beta antibody-stained T-cell populations were flow-sorted on a FACSAria II or Sony SH800 at nearly 100% purity, and sorted V beta1+ cells also underwent TCRB sequencing. Follow-up samples were collected after diagnosis while patients received immunosuppressive therapy such as methotrexate, hydroxychloroquine and sulfasalazine. Patient and control groups had essentially identical median ages. Results and caveats for the whole study, not just this receptor: CD8+ T-cell clonality did not differ significantly between rheumatoid arthritis patients and age-matched healthy controls. In patients, CD8+ clonality rose with age (Spearman r of about 0.51), which was not the case in healthy controls. In about an eighth of the roughly 65 patients, more than 20% of CD8+ cells belonged to the largest CD8+ clone, while several identical CD8+ TCRB sequences were shared between blood and synovial fluid. It was unknown which antigens the expanded CD8+ clones targeted, and their absence from virus-specific databases did not exclude viral specificity.

TCRB CDR3 sequencing used the immunoSEQ assay on genomic DNA. For the original study's pipeline: Only a few patient CD8+ clones larger than 1% matched published virus-specific TCRB sequences when compared against them. The analyses included only productive TCRB rearrangements. Clonality was calculated as a Shannon entropy-based productive clonality index, and a clone was defined by a unique TCRB CDR3 sequence. The template counts of each clone relative to the total templates per sample were used to calculate repertoire overlap between two samples. V-gene usage measured by flow cytometry correlated with TCRB sequencing V-gene usage, with a Spearman r of roughly 0.64. TCRdb carries this immuneACCESS record with in-frame sequences only. Its versions omit some clonotypes, under half of them owing to an unresolved V gene in the studies checked, with the rest unexplained. V, J and clone size were drawn from that table, and D and trimming were deduced from the DNA. The sample records over 6,000 clones, about 72% of which are singletons. Clones ranked in the top ten supply approximately 30% of the sample.

Comments on this clone: Its antigen is not yet known. Base qualities are not at hand, and no much larger clone is one base apart.

CD4+ and CD8+ cells were isolated by positive magnetic bead selection on an AutoMACS, and purity was checked by flow cytometry. A TCR V beta antibody panel was used in flow cytometry to screen first for clonal expansions, which were then characterized by TCRB deep sequencing of sorted CD8+ fractions. Peripheral blood mononuclear cells were obtained using density gradient separation with Ficoll-Paque PLUS. Nucleospin Tissue or Tissue XS kits were used to extract DNA from CD4-enriched, CD8-enriched or PBMC samples, and a Qubit 2.0 fluorometer was used for quantification. The source of this sequence is a woman in her 70s with rheumatoid arthritis. The source was CD8+ T cells sorted from blood, collected at a follow-up visit.

The DNA sequence is given as TGTGCCAGCAGGCAAACCGGGACAGTGCCTGTAGGAAACACCATATATTTT. Its protein product is CASRQTGTVPVGNTIYF. This chain joins TRBV28 to TRBJ1-3, with TRBD1 matching 7 junction bases. V ends up 6 bases short and J 4 bases short, with an unmatched junction base count of 15. Looking up the germline V gene yields CDR1 MDHEN and CDR2 SYDVKM. The CDR3, from cysteine to phenylalanine, totals 17 residues. Only the CDR3 region is kept as DNA, spanning 51 bases read in frame from base 1.